A selection of T cell receptor beta chains follows, all from one sample in a study of metastatic and nonmetastatic thyroid tumors. TCRdb ran MiXCR on the PCR reads. Among roughly 20,000 clones, 22% were seen once, and the ten largest hold roughly 8.2%. Source material: adjacent normal tissue. The origin of the receptors is a female donor with papillary thyroid cancer or a benign thyroid nodule (not recorded which). Some clones in this sample may be carry-over from other donors' samples. The CDR3 runs from the conserved cysteine through the conserved F or W. A D gene is named only where the DNA matches it firmly. The size of a clone is reported for some rows only, either as once, few or many, or as a class for expanded clones.

TGCAGTGCTAGAAAGACGAACACTGAAGCTTTCTTT,CSARKTNTEAFF,NA,NA,TRBV20-1,TRBJ1-1
TGTGCCAGCAGCCCCTCCGGGACGGACTATGGCTACACCTTC,CASSPSGTDYGYTF,NA,once,TRBV7-9,TRBJ1-2
TGCGCCAGCAGCCAAGATTCGTCGGCTAGCAATGAGCAGTTCTTC,CASSQDSSASNEQFF,NA,many,TRBV4-3,TRBJ2-1
TGTGCCAGCAGTCCTACTTCTCCCACAGAGACCCAGTACTTC,CASSPTSPTETQYF,NA,few,TRBV27,TRBJ2-5
TGTGCCAGCACCCATGGACTTAGTGTTGAGCAGTTCTTC,CASTHGLSVEQFF,NA,NA,TRBV12-3/TRBV12-4,TRBJ2-1
TGTGCCACCAGTGATTCCCACCCCGGGGAGGGCCGCGGCTACACCTTC,CATSDSHPGEGRGYTF,NA,few,TRBV24-1,TRBJ1-2
TGTGCCAGCACGTGGTTTCCGTCTGAAGCTTTCTTT,CASTWFPSEAFF,NA,NA,TRBV6-4,TRBJ1-1
TGTGCCAGCAGCGCGACAGGGGGGAGGGCCAACGTCCTGACTTTC,CASSATGGRANVLTF,TRBD1,few,TRBV9,TRBJ2-6
TGCGCCAGCAGGAGACAGGGGGGTTCCTACGAGCAGTACTTC,CASRRQGGSYEQYF,TRBD1,few,TRBV5-1,TRBJ2-7
TGCGCCAGCAGCCAGGGACAATATTCCGCGGGGGAGCTGTTTTTT,CASSQGQYSAGELFF,NA,many,TRBV4-3,TRBJ2-2
TGTGCGAGCAGTCAGCGCAGCGCCTCCTCTGATGAGCAGTTCTTC,CASSQRSASSDEQFF,NA,NA,TRBV28,TRBJ2-1